This T cell receptor beta chain was captured by sequencing in a study of immune cell composition in non-small cell lung cancer. Normal lung was taken at the farthest possible site, at least 3 cm from tumour. Germline V CDR1 and CDR2: MDHEN, SYDVKM. The CDR3 is 15 residues long. Trimming removed 6 bases from V and 6 bases from J; junction bases left unmatched: 9. TCRdb keeps only in-frame clones here, not all; method: immunoSEQ multiplex PCR. The profile covers several thousand clones, with roughly 86% appearing a single time and 10% to 15% taken by the ten largest. The J gene is TRBJ1-5, the V gene TRBV28; 9 bases agree with TRBD1. Sequenced material: non-adjacent lung tissue. This TCR came from a human donor with non-small cell lung cancer. CDR3 nucleotide sequence: TGTGCCAGCAGAACGGGACAGGGTAAGGGTCAGCCCCAGCATTTT. This codes for CASRTGQGKGQPQHF.